This T cell receptor (beta chain) appears in the sequencing data of a study of T cell repertoires in cytomegalovirus infection. Study summary: Indications of both CMV infection and matching HLA type were provided by public TCR beta signatures.

TCRdb reprocessed the reads via MiXCR and lists one record per CDR3 protein. The data contain about 160,000 distinct CDR3 sequences, about 20% of them singletons. This clonotype has a handful of counts. As yet, its antigen is unknown. In germline, CDR1 is SGHVS, CDR2 FQNEAQ. CDR3 length: 13 amino acids. V was cut by 0 bases and J by 7 bases, with 7 bases left in between. This chain joins TRBV7-8 and TRBJ1-5; D ambiguous. The source material was CD8+ T cells from cultured PBMCs, sampled from culture after CMV antigen stimulation. The clonotype originates from a human donor in good health (CMV status not recorded). Some clones in this sample may be carry-over from other donors' samples. The CDR3 sequence is CASSLAPRQPQHF. CDR3 nucleotides: TGTGCCAGCAGCTTAGCACCTCGGCAGCCCCAGCATTTT.